The source of this T cell receptor (beta chain) is a study of long-term antiretroviral therapy in people with HIV. Sequencing used immunoSEQ v3.0 at survey level. Generated by immunoSEQ multiplex PCR, the TCRdb table keeps only in-frame clones and is missing some. Among some 40,000 clones listed, over 80% were seen once. This clonotype was obtained from a man younger than 35 with HIV. The specimen comprised unsorted PBMCs, sampled 1.5 years after starting antiretroviral therapy.

The CDR3 DNA reads as TGTGCCACCAGTGATGACAGGGGCATCTATGGCTACACCTTC. Its translation: CATSDDRGIYGYTF. The chain is built from TRBV15 and TRBJ1-2; 8 nucleotides align to TRBD1. The CDR3 runs to 14 residues. Germline values: CDR1 LNHNV, CDR2 YYDKDF (reference sequence). The junction had 7 bases not matched to a gene; V was cut back by 6 bases and J by 4 bases.